The TCR beta chain under discussion was sequenced for a study of CD8+ T cells in alopecia areata. The table lists this clone with a few counts. Its matching antigen is unknown. Study-level results: When scalp samples are sequenced, resident alphabeta T cells of normal skin are also captured.

Isolated RNA was reverse transcribed into cDNA used as the sequencing template. Profiling relied on immunoSEQ multiplex PCR, and the TCRdb table lists in-frame clones only, not all of them. The top ten hold approximately 7% of the sample, which has 150,000 or so clones, 47% seen once. The CDR3 is 12 residues long. V lost 6 bases, J lost 8 bases, and 13 bases lay in between. From germline, CDR1 is GTSNPN and CDR2 SVGIG (reference sequence). The source is a human donor with alopecia areata. The chain uses TRBV30 and TRBJ1-4; D gene uncertain. Sequencing used CD4+ T cells sorted from blood. The DNA of the CDR3 is TGTGCCTGTCGACCAGGCTGGGAAAAACTGTTTTTT. It is translated as CACRPGWEKLFF.